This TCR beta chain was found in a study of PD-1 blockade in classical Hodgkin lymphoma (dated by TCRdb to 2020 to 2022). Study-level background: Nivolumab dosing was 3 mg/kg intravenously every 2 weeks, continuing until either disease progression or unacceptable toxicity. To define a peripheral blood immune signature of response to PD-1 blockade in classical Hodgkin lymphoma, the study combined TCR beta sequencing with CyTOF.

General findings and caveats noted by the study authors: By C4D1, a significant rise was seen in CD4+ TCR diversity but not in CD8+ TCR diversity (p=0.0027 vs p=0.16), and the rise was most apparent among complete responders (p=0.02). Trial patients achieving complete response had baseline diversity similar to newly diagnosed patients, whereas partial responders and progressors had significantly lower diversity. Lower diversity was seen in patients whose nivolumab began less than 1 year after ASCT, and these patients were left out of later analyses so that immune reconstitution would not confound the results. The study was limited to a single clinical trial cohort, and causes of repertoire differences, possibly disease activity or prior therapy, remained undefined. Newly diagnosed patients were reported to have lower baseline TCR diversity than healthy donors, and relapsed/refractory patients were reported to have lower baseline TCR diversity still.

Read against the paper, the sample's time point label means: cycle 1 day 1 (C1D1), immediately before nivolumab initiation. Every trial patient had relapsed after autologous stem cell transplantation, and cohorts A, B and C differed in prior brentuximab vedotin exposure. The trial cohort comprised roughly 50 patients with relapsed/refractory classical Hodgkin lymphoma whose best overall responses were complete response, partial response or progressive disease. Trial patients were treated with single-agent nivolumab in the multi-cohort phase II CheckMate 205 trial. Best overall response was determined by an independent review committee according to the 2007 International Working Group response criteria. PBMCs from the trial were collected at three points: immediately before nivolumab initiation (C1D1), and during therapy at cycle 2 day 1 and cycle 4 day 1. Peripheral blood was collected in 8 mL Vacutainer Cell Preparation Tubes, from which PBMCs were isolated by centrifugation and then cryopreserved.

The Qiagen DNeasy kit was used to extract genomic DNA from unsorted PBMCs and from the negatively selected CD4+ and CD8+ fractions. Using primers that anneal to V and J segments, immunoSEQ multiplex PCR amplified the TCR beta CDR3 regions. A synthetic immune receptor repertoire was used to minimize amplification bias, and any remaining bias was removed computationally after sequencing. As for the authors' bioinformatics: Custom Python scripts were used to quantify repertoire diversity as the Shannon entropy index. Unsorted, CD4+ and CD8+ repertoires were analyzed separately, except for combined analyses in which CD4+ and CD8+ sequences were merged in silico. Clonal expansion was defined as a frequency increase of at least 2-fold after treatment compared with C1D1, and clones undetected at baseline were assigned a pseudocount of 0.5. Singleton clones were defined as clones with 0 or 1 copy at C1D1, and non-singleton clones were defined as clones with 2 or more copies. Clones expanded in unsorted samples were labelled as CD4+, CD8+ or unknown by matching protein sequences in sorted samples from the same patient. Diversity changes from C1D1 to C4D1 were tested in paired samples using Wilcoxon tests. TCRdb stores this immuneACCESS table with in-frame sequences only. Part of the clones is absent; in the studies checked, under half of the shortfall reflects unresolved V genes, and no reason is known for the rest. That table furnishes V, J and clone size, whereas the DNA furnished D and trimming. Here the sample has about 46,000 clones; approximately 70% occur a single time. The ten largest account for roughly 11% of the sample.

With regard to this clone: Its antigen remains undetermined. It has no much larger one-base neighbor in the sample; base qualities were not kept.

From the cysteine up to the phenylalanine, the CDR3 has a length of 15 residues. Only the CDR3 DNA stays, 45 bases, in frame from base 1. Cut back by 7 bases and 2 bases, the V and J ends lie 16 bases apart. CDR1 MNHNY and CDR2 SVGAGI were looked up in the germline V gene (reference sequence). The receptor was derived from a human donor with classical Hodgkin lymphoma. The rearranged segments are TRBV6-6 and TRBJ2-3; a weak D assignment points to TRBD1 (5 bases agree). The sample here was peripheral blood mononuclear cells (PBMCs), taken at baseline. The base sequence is TGTGCCAGCAAAAGTTACCCAGGGATCACAGATACGCAGTATTTT. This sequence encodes CASKSYPGITDTQYF.